This T cell receptor beta chain was observed in a study of tumor-infiltrating lymphocytes in localized non-small cell lung cancer. On the study more broadly: Patients included smokers and never-smokers with various histologies, some sampled after neoadjuvant chemotherapy.

With regard to this clone: The antigen is unknown.

TCRdb keeps only in-frame clones here, not all; method: immunoSEQ multiplex PCR. The table lists some 5,500 clones, around 67% of them singletons, with around 14% in the top ten. CDR3 length: 13 residues. Trimming shortened V by 2 bases and J by 1 base, and 6 bases separated the two germline ends. CDR1 and CDR2 from the germline V gene are SGHDT and YYEEEE. Points from the study as a whole: Immunotypes IM1 and IM2 had similar TCR-derived T-cell fractions. Higher tumor T cell infiltration than in uninvolved lung was supported by TCRbeta sequencing. Different pieces of the same tissue went to different assays, confounding technical variation with intratumor heterogeneity.

The sample taken for sequencing was uninvolved lung tissue not adjacent to the tumor. The source is a human donor with non-small cell lung cancer. The V and J genes are TRBV5-6 and TRBJ1-2; the D is unclear. In nucleotides, the CDR3 is TGTGCCAGCAGCTTCGGCATTAACTATGGCTACACCTTC. Protein: CASSFGINYGYTF.